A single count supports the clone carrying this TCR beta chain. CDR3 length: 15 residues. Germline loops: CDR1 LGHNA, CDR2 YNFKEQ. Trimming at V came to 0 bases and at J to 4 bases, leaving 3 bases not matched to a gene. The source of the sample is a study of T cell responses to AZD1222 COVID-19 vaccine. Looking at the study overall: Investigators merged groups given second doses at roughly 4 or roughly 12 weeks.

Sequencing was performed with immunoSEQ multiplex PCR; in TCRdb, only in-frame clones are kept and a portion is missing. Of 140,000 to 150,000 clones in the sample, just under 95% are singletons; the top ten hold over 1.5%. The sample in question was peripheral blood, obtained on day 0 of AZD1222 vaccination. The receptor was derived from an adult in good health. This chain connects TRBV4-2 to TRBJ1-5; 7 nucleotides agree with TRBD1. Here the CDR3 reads CASSQETGDNQPQHF. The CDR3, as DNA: TGTGCCAGCAGCCAAGAAACAGGGGATAATCAGCCCCAGCATTTT.